This TCR beta chain emerged from a study of cytomegalovirus exposure and HLA in healthy donors. As for the study in general: Clustering assigned about four fifths of the approximately 430 genotyped donors to the Caucasian-associated ancestry cluster. Overall study results and limits: Researchers reported from a later analysis that most CMV-associated TCR beta chains appeared HLA-restricted. In an earlier analysis, most TCR beta V segments were productive about 87% or about 30% of the time. Later analysis demonstrated an association between a missense DCLRE1C variant and TCR beta V- and J-gene trimming.

60 Vbeta and 13 Jbeta primers were used in PCR. TCRdb's copy holds only in-frame clones and misses some; the assay was immunoSEQ multiplex PCR. In the table there are tens of thousands of clones, just over 70% of which are singletons. This CDR3 comprises 14 residues. Germline V gene sequence: CDR1 SGHDT, CDR2 YYEEEE. V lost 1 base to trimming and J lost 1 base, with 8 bases between them. This clone occurred a few times. Its antigen is still unknown. This clonotype originated in a man between 60 and 70 years old in good health and CMV-seronegative. Sequencing used PBMCs. This chain links TRBV5-6 with TRBJ2-5, with D possibly matching TRBD2 (6 bases). The CDR3: CASSLRGGQETQYF. In nucleotides, the CDR3 is TGTGCCAGCAGCTTGAGGGGAGGCCAAGAGACCCAGTACTTC.